This TCR beta chain was sequenced in a study of T cell responses to AZD1222 COVID-19 vaccine. Of note for this clone: Its specificity is unknown.

Pooling of second doses given at about 4 or about 12 weeks was done. Findings and caveats of the study: Donor demographics were predominantly white British with a female majority; clonal diversity may be underestimated. Spike-specific TCR depth and breadth grew after two AZD1222 doses. Close to half of spike-specific TCRs reportedly recognize unmutated variant regions.

The data were produced by immunoSEQ multiplex PCR, yet TCRdb's version contains in-frame clones alone and is incomplete. Found here are around 100,000 clones, about 85% of them singletons; the top ten hold about 2.5%. Trimming shortened V by 0 bases and J by 9 bases, and 7 bases separated the two germline ends. Germline V gives CDR1 SGHRS, CDR2 YFSETQ. The CDR3 is made up of 12 amino acids. The specimen comprised peripheral blood, sampled 28 days after the second AZD1222 dose. The TCR comes from an adult who received the AZD1222 COVID-19 vaccine. The chain links TRBV5-1 to TRBJ2-1; D is unresolved. The CDR3 sequence is CASSLGRAEQFF. CDR3 DNA sequence: TGCGCCAGCAGCTTGGGGCGAGCTGAGCAGTTCTTC.